This record covers a single T cell receptor beta chain. This specimen comes from a study of control samples from healthy donors and cancer patients. The CDR3 contains 13 residues. Trimming cost V 7 bases and J 5 bases, with 11 bases left between them. Germline CDR1 LNHDA, CDR2 SQIVND (reference sequence). The method was immunoSEQ multiplex PCR; TCRdb's version includes in-frame clones alone and lacks a portion of them. The profile shows about 140,000 clones, roughly 94% of them singletons. The TCR sequence derives from a man aged 35 to 55 in good health. This chain joins TRBV19 and TRBJ1-4; D may be TRBD1 (5 bases). The specimen was blood. The chain's CDR3 is CASTRGTNEKLFF. CDR3 in DNA: TGTGCCAGTACTCGGGGGACCAATGAAAAACTGTTTTTT. The variable domain in full, completed from reference TRBV19 and TRBJ1-4, reads DGGITQSPKYLFRKEGQNVTLSCEQNLNHDAMYWYRQDPGQGLRLIYYSQIVNDFQKGDIAEGYSVSREKKESFPLTVTSAQKNPTAFYLCASTRGTNEKLFFGSGTQLSVL.